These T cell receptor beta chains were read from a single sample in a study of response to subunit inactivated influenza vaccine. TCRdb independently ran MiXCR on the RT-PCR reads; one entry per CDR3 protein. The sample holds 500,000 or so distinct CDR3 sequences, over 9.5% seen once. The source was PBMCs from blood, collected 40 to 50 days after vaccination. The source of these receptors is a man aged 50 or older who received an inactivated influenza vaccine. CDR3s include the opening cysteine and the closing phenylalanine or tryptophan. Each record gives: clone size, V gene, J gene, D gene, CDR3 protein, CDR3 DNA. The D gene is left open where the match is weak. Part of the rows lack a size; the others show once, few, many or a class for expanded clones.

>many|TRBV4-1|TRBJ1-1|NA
CASSQGAVVVLRTNTEAFF
TGCGCCAGCAGCCAAGGGGCTGTTGTGGTGCTCAGGACCAACACTGAAGCTTTCTTT
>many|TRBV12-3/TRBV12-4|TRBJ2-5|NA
CASSLAKMETQYF
TGTGCCAGCAGCCTAGCGAAGATGGAGACCCAGTACTTC
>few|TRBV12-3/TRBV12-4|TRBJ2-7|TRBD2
CASSTPGLAGVGEQYF
TGTGCCAGCAGTACCCCGGGACTAGCGGGAGTGGGCGAGCAGTACTTC
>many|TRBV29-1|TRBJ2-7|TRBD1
CSVEGQAGYEQYF
TGCAGCGTAGAGGGACAGGCAGGATACGAGCAGTACTTC
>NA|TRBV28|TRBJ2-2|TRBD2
CASCLGGSTGELFF
TGTGCCAGCTGCCTCGGCGGGAGCACCGGGGAGCTGTTTTTT
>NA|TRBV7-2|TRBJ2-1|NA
CASSLAPQSYNEQFF
TGTGCCAGCAGCTTAGCACCACAGTCCTACAATGAGCAGTTCTTC
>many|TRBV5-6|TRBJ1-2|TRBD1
CASSLNRGKYGYTF
TGTGCCAGCAGCTTGAACAGGGGAAAATATGGCTACACCTTC
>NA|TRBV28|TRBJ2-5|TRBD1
CASTRTGRSEGQYF
TGTGCCAGCACCCGGACAGGTCGGTCAGAGGGCCAGTACTTC
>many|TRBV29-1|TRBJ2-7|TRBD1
CSVVRQGAYEQYF
TGCAGCGTTGTCCGACAGGGAGCCTACGAGCAGTACTTC
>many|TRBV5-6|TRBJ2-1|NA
CASSRMGVGEQFF
TGTGCCAGCAGCCGAATGGGGGTGGGTGAGCAGTTCTTC